The 26 T cell receptor beta chains listed next were all sequenced from one sample in a study of Tregs in tolerant kidney transplant recipients. Repertoires were generated with immunoSEQ multiplex PCR, while TCRdb's copy carries only in-frame clones and drops some. In the table there are about 60,000 clones, around 90% of which are singletons. Sequences were derived from CD8+ T cells from blood, sampled before the transplant. These receptors were obtained from a human donor who received a combined kidney and bone marrow transplant.

V usage is TRBV2 and J usage is TRBJ2-7; 13 bases are a match to TRBD2. Looked up from germline, CDR1 is SNHLY and CDR2 is FYNNEI. The CDR3 has 14 residues. The V segment lost 8 bases and the J segment 5 bases; nucleotides outside the gene matches: 6. The CDR3 region is CASPSGLAGNEQYF. In DNA form, the CDR3 reads TGTGCCAGCCCCTCGGGACTAGCGGGAAACGAGCAGTACTTC.

This chain connects TRBV29-1 to TRBJ2-5, with 10 bases fitting TRBD1. V dropped 3 bases and J dropped 2; count of bases not matched to a gene: 3. CDR1 is SQVTM and CDR2 is ANQGSEA in the germline V gene. CDR3 length: 14 residues. The CDR3: CSVEGTGDQETQYF. CDR3 coding DNA: TGCAGCGTTGAGGGGACAGGGGATCAAGAGACCCAGTACTTC.

This sequence joins TRBV29-1 and TRBJ1-2; 10 bases fit TRBD1. Germline V CDR1 and CDR2: SQVTM, ANQGSEA. V was pared by 7 bases and J by 8 bases, with 10 bases of the junction left unmatched. This CDR3 is built from 13 residues. DNA for the CDR3: TGCAGCGCGACCGGGACAGGGGCTTCCGGCTACACCTTC. Translating it yields CSATGTGASGYTF.

The chain couples TRBV5-1 to TRBJ2-1; tentatively, D is TRBD1 (5 bases). CDR1 SGHRS and CDR2 YFSETQ come from the germline V gene. Deletions cut 3 bases from V and 6 bases from J, with 10 bases between. The CDR3 is 13 amino acids. CDR3 in amino acids: CASSSTETNEQFF. The CDR3 coding sequence is TGCGCCAGCAGCTCGACAGAGACCAATGAGCAGTTCTTC.

The CDR3 spells CASSGTSTDTQYF. For the CDR3, the DNA is TGTGCCAGCAGCGGAACTAGCACAGATACGCAGTATTTT. V usage is TRBV9 and J usage is TRBJ2-3, with D uncertain. The CDR3 has 13 residues. The germline V and J ends were trimmed by 3 bases and 0 bases, with 5 bases remaining between them. Germline V gives CDR1 SGDLS, CDR2 YYNGEE.

The CDR3 spells CAISEGDSLQFF. CDR3 in DNA: TGTGCCATCAGTGAGGGCGACAGTTTGCAGTTCTTC. The rearrangement links TRBV10-3 to TRBJ2-1; D may be TRBD1 (5 bases). CDR3 size: 12 residues. Germline CDR1 and CDR2: ENHRY and SYGVKD. V was clipped by 2 bases and J by 12 bases, with 11 bases between them.

The V and J genes are TRBV9 and TRBJ2-3, with TRBD2 identical over 8 bases. The CDR3 consists of 16 residues. V shed 3 bases and J 1 base; nucleotides not matched to a gene: 7. Germline V gene sequence: CDR1 SGDLS, CDR2 YYNGEE. DNA for the CDR3: TGTGCCAGCAGCGCCGACGGAGCGGGGGGCACAGATACGCAGTATTTT. Protein sequence: CASSADGAGGTDTQYF.

The gene calls are TRBV23-1 and TRBJ2-1; 14 bases align to TRBD2. TRBV23-1 is placed among ORFs of uncertain function. CDR3 size: 19 residues. V trimming: 3 bases; J trimming: 1 base; junction bases outside the gene matches: 8. This chain's CDR3 is CASSHKRGLAGESYNEQFF. The CDR3 DNA reads TGCGCCAGCAGTCACAAAAGGGGACTAGCGGGAGAATCCTACAATGAGCAGTTCTTC.

The chain recombines TRBV27 with TRBJ1-2; TRBD1 matches at 8 bases. Germline V gene sequence: CDR1 MNHEY, CDR2 SMNVEV (reference sequence). The junction had 12 bases not matched to a gene; V was cut back by 7 bases and J by 8 bases. The CDR3 length is 14 residues. CDR3 loop: CASNTGQGANGYTF. CDR3 nucleotide sequence: TGTGCCAGCAATACGGGGCAGGGGGCGAACGGCTACACCTTC.

This chain connects TRBV2 to TRBJ2-1; D is unresolved. V lost 1 base and J lost 3, with 7 bases in between. The V gene's germline CDR1 is SNHLY and CDR2 FYNNEI. The CDR3 is made up of 14 amino acids. The CDR3 DNA reads TGTGCCAGCAGTGAAGATCCGGGCTACAATGAGCAGTTCTTC. It codes for CASSEDPGYNEQFF.

The CDR3 loop reads CASGGTGLSEQYF. Here the CDR3 DNA reads TGTGCCAGCGGGGGGACAGGGTTGTCGGAGCAGTACTTC. The chain joins TRBV6-5 to TRBJ2-7, with TRBD1 matching over 9 bases. J was trimmed by 7 bases and V by 8 bases; bases with no gene match: 9. In germline, CDR1 is MNHEY, CDR2 SVGAGI. CDR3 length: 13 residues.

The CDR3 DNA reads TGTGCCAGCAGACTTCAGGGAATGGGTGAGACCCAGTACTTC. It codes for CASRLQGMGETQYF. This chain connects TRBV28 to TRBJ2-5, with D perhaps TRBD1 (5 bases). The germline V gene has CDR1 MDHEN and CDR2 SYDVKM. The CDR3 contains 14 residues. Deletions cut 6 bases from V and 5 bases from J, with 16 bases between.

V is TRBV6-6 and J is TRBJ2-5, with D tentatively TRBD2 (6 bases). Germline CDR1 MNHNY, CDR2 SVGAGI (reference sequence). The CDR3 is made up of 11 amino acids. Trimming removed 7 bases at V and 9 bases at J, with 12 bases between. Written as DNA, the CDR3 is TGTGCCAGCACCCTGGGGGGATCCCAGTACTTC. Translated: CASTLGGSQYF.

The genes are TRBV7-2 and TRBJ2-7, with TRBD2 matching over 9 bases. The CDR3 totals 14 residues. J lost 6 bases, V lost 2 bases, and 5 bases had no gene match. Germline CDR1 SGHTA, CDR2 FQGNSA. The CDR3 DNA follows: TGTGCCAGCAGCTTATATTTGCGGGGGGGCGAGCAGTACTTC. Protein: CASSLYLRGGEQYF.

The chain combines TRBV29-1 with TRBJ1-2; 8 bases are shared with TRBD1. CDR3 length equals 15 residues. With V trimmed by 0 bases and J by 0 bases, 3 bases remained unmatched. Germline CDR1 reads SQVTM; CDR2 reads ANQGSEA. CDR3 amino acids: CSVEEWTGTNYGYTF. CDR3 coding DNA: TGCAGCGTTGAAGAGTGGACAGGGACTAACTATGGCTACACCTTC.

The chain joins TRBV11-2 to TRBJ2-3; TRBD2 aligns across 7 bases. The V segment lost 3 bases and the J segment 1 base; nucleotides outside the gene matches: 7. From germline, CDR1 is SGHAT and CDR2 FQNNGV. This CDR3 spans 16 amino acids. The CDR3: CASSFSREYGTDTQYF. The CDR3 DNA reads TGTGCCAGCAGCTTCTCGCGGGAGTATGGCACAGATACGCAGTATTTT.

The V call is TRBV27, the J call TRBJ1-2, with 8 nucleotides matching TRBD1. There are 14 residues in the CDR3. J lost 7 bases, V lost 6 bases, and 10 bases had no gene match. From germline, CDR1 is MNHEY and CDR2 SMNVEV (reference sequence). The CDR3 DNA sequence: TGTGCCAGCAGCCGAGGGACAGGCCCCTCTGGCTACACCTTC. This gives the protein CASSRGTGPSGYTF.

The V and J genes are TRBV6-6 and TRBJ2-3; 8 nucleotides align to TRBD1. Germline V gives CDR1 MNHNY, CDR2 SVGAGI (reference sequence). The CDR3 runs 13 residues. Losses at the gene ends were 5 bases for V and 4 bases for J; bases not matched to a gene: 2. In DNA, the CDR3 is TGTGCCAGCAGTAGGACAGGGTCAGATACGCAGTATTTT. Translating gives CASSRTGSDTQYF.

This chain connects TRBV7-9 to TRBJ2-7; possible D gene TRBD2, 7 bases. The CDR3 loop spans 12 amino acids. Germline lookup yields CDR1 SEHNR and CDR2 FQNEAQ (reference sequence). The ends were cut back, 11 bases at V and 4 bases at J, with 15 bases in the middle. CDR3 amino acids: CAVEGGLYEQYF. DNA for the CDR3: TGTGCCGTCGAGGGGGGGTTATACGAGCAGTACTTC.

The CDR3 here is CASSYSTGSGYTF. CDR3 bases: TGTGCCAGCAGTTACTCGACAGGGAGCGGCTACACCTTC. The chain combines TRBV6-5 with TRBJ1-2; 7 bases agree with TRBD1. Losses at the gene ends were 0 bases for V and 8 bases for J; bases not matched to a gene: 3. CDR1 and CDR2 from the germline V gene are MNHEY and SVGAGI. The CDR3 is 13 residues long.

The chain carries TRBV6-6 and TRBJ2-1; a weak D match, TRBD1 (5 bases). Trimming removed 6 bases at V and 16 bases at J, with 16 bases between. The germline CDR1 and CDR2 sequences are MNHNY and SVGAGI (reference sequence). This CDR3 spans 11 amino acids. CDR3 nucleotides: TGTGCCAGCAGCCCCGGACATCTGCAATTCTTC. It codes for CASSPGHLQFF.

The J gene is TRBJ2-7, the V gene TRBV4-3, with 7 bases that match TRBD2. Germline lookup yields CDR1 LGHNA and CDR2 YSLEER. V shed 0 bases and J 2 bases; nucleotides not matched to a gene: 7. This CDR3 contains 16 residues. CDR3 residues: CASSQDSGGPTYEQYF. The CDR3 region has the DNA TGCGCCAGCAGCCAAGATTCGGGGGGACCGACCTACGAGCAGTACTTC.

V is TRBV4-3 and J is TRBJ2-7; TRBD1 is a possible D gene (7 bases). The CDR3 has 16 amino acids. Deletions cut 0 bases from V and 2 bases from J, with 14 bases between. In germline, CDR1 is LGHNA, CDR2 YSLEER. The CDR3 sequence is CASSQELTGRTYEQYF. CDR3 nucleotides: TGCGCCAGCAGCCAAGAATTGACAGGGAGGACCTACGAGCAGTACTTC.

The chain couples TRBV27 to TRBJ2-1; 11 bases agree with TRBD2. The CDR3 has 16 residues. Germline trimming cut 6 bases from V and 7 bases from J; bases unmatched to any gene: 11. Germline V gene data show CDR1 as MNHEY and CDR2 as SMNVEV (reference sequence). This CDR3 reads CASSPIRLAGLNEQFF. CDR3 sequence (DNA): TGTGCCAGCAGCCCGATTCGACTAGCGGGGTTAAATGAGCAGTTCTTC.

This chain links TRBV5-6 with TRBJ2-7; the D gene is possibly TRBD1 (6 bases). CDR1 is SGHDT, CDR2 YYEEEE, per germline. Trimming pared 4 bases from V and 0 bases from J, leaving 14 bases between. The CDR3 sequence is 15 residues long. CDR3 residues: CASSQGTDSSYEQYF. The CDR3, as DNA: TGTGCCAGCAGCCAAGGGACGGACAGCTCCTACGAGCAGTACTTC.

The table lists this clone with a count of one. V gene TRBV7-9 combines with J gene TRBJ2-7; 11 bases line up with TRBD2. Germline trimming cut 4 bases from V and 4 bases from J; bases unmatched to any gene: 3. The CDR3 has 14 amino acids. From germline, CDR1 is SEHNR and CDR2 FQNEAQ (reference sequence). CDR3 sequence reads: CASSSLAGGYEQYF. The CDR3 DNA follows: TGTGCCAGCAGCTCCCTAGCGGGGGGTTACGAGCAGTACTTC.